This paragraph reports one TCR beta chain. Original handling: Estimation of nucleated cell counts relied on the amplification of reference gene primers. TCRdb's table, derived via immunoSEQ multiplex PCR, lists solely in-frame clones and lacks some. D and trimming come from the DNA, and the V and J calls and clone size come from that table. This table has 200,000 or so clones, more than 75% appearing once. The data originate from a study of blood T cell repertoires in COVID-19. About the study: The study drew acute and convalescent COVID-19 samples from the United States, Italy and Spain. Nucleic acid was either cDNA or gDNA, and it came from T cells, B-cell-depleted T cells, or PBMCs.

CDR3 size: 16 residues. With V trimmed by 5 bases and J by 1 base, 8 bases remained unmatched. CDR1 is WSHSY and CDR2 is SAAADI in the germline V gene. This TCR came from a middle-aged man with active or convalescent COVID-19. The specimen was peripheral blood. This chain links TRBV10-2 with TRBJ2-7, with 10 bases that match TRBD2. The CDR3 region is CASSFFSGRTSYEQYF. The CDR3 DNA reads TGCGCCAGCAGTTTTTTTAGCGGGAGGACGTCCTACGAGCAGTACTTC.